The 31 T cell receptor beta chains listed next were all sequenced from one sample in a study of blood T cell repertoires in COVID-19. Assay: immunoSEQ multiplex PCR; the TCRdb copy retains only in-frame clones and omits some. The table includes around 210,000 clones, about 86% detected once. The material sequenced was peripheral blood. The origin of the receptors is a man between 18 and 35 years old with active or convalescent COVID-19.

This chain links TRBV3-1 (or the pseudogene TRBV3-2) with TRBJ2-7; D might be TRBD1 (5 bases). V gave up 1 base and J gave up 1 base, with 11 bases separating them. The CDR3 has 15 residues. Germline-derived CDR1 and CDR2 are LGHDT and YNNKEL (reference sequence). CDR3 protein: CASSQGPTVSYEQYF. The CDR3 DNA reads as TGTGCCAGCAGCCAAGGGCCGACAGTGTCCTACGAGCAGTACTTC.

In its sample, this clone was seen a few times. J is TRBJ1-2 and V is TRBV7-9; no clear D gene. The V gene's germline CDR1 is SEHNR and CDR2 FQNEAQ (reference sequence). This CDR3 contains 14 residues. V lost 0 bases and J 8 bases, leaving 13 bases between the germline ends. CDR3 sequence reads: CASSLAGRVGGYTF. The DNA of the CDR3 is TGTGCCAGCAGCTTAGCCGGGCGGGTTGGCGGCTACACCTTC.

The J gene is TRBJ1-6, the V gene TRBV19, with unresolved D. Trimming took off 1 base at V and 10 bases at J, with 14 bases between the two ends. Germline V gives CDR1 LNHDA, CDR2 SQIVND (reference sequence). The CDR3 loop spans 15 amino acids. The CDR3 bases are TGTGCCAGTAGTATAGCAGCCCTATCGGGATCACCCCTCCACTTT. Translating it yields CASSIAALSGSPLHF.

This rearrangement joins TRBV2 to TRBJ2-5, with a tentative D call TRBD2 (6 bases). Deletions cut 5 bases from V and 5 bases from J, with 15 bases between. Germline-derived CDR1 and CDR2 are SNHLY and FYNNEI. The CDR3 has 14 residues. The CDR3 nucleotides are TGTGCCAGCAGTATCCGGGAGAGAAGGGAGACCCAGTACTTC. Translated: CASSIRERRETQYF.

This sequence joins TRBV2 and TRBJ2-7, with a weak D call TRBD1 (5 bases). The length of the CDR3 is 13 residues. Germline values: CDR1 SNHLY, CDR2 FYNNEI. V dropped 3 bases and J dropped 3 bases, with 9 bases sitting between them. The chain's CDR3 is CASSERQIYEQYF. CDR3 DNA: TGTGCCAGCAGTGAGAGACAGATCTACGAGCAGTACTTC.

On this clone itself: Germline and junction disagree at one end, which may indicate a read error. DNA of the CDR3: TGTGCCAGTAGTATAGGGGGCGGGACAGCTACGCAGTATTTT. This translates into CASSIGGGTATQYF. The chain is built from TRBV19 and TRBJ2-3; tentatively, D is TRBD1 (7 bases). Germline loops: CDR1 LNHDA, CDR2 SQIVND (reference sequence). This CDR3 region has 14 residues.

V is TRBV6-5 and J is TRBJ2-2; D remains ambiguous. V lost 6 bases and J 1 base, leaving 9 bases between the germline ends. This CDR3 contains 14 residues. Germline CDR1 MNHEY, CDR2 SVGAGI. Here the CDR3 reads CASRIFRNTGELFF. The DNA of the CDR3 is TGTGCCAGCAGAATTTTCCGGAACACCGGGGAGCTGTTTTTT.

The chain carries TRBV6-1 and TRBJ1-1; D remains unclear. CDR3 size: 14 residues. V lost 0 bases and J 11 bases, leaving 16 bases between the germline ends. CDR1 is MNHNS, CDR2 SASEGT, per germline. CDR3 residues: CASSEANLSGRAFF. The CDR3 nucleotides are TGTGCCAGCAGTGAAGCAAATTTATCGGGGAGGGCTTTCTTT.

V is TRBV6-5 and J is TRBJ2-7, with a weak D call TRBD2 (5 bases). The V and J ends lost 7 bases and 2 bases respectively, with 15 bases between them. The CDR3 is 14 residues long. Germline V gene data show CDR1 as MNHEY and CDR2 as SVGAGI. CDR3 loop: CASILGPAAYEQYF. DNA of the CDR3: TGTGCCAGCATACTAGGCCCTGCAGCCTACGAGCAGTACTTC.

V is TRBV5-4 and J is TRBJ1-5; D remains unclear. CDR1 SGHNT and CDR2 YYREEE come from the germline V gene (reference sequence). V lost 0 bases and J lost 6, with 7 bases in between. The CDR3 length is 13 residues. CDR3 sequence (DNA): TGTGCCAGCAGCTTGGAAGAGGGTCAGCCCCAGCATTTT. It encodes CASSLEEGQPQHF.

This clone was picked up a small number of times. Other DNA sequences in this sample translate to the same CDR3. The rearrangement links TRBV18 to TRBJ1-2; TRBD1 matches 7 bases. The CDR3 contains 13 residues. The germline V gene encodes CDR1 KGHSH and CDR2 LQKENI. The junction had 5 bases not matched to a gene; V was cut back by 2 bases and J by 8 bases. The CDR3 DNA follows: TGTGCCAGCTCACCAGAGACAGGGAGGGGCTACACCTTC. Translated: CASSPETGRGYTF.

V and J are TRBV6-5 and TRBJ1-3; unclear D gene. Trimming took 6 bases from V and 0 from J, leaving 9 bases between them. The CDR3 runs to 14 residues. CDR1 is MNHEY and CDR2 is SVGAGI in the germline V gene. The CDR3 DNA follows: TGTGCCAGCAGCAACCCCAGCTCTGGAAACACCATATATTTT. This encodes CASSNPSSGNTIYF.

The chain links TRBV5-1 to TRBJ1-4, with D maybe TRBD1 (5 bases). V lost 3 bases and J 6 bases, leaving 12 bases between the germline ends. This CDR3 has 14 amino acids. The germline CDR1 and CDR2 sequences are SGHRS and YFSETQ. In DNA form, the CDR3 reads TGCGCCAGCAGCTCCCAGGGTCGGGATGAAAAACTGTTTTTT. It translates to CASSSQGRDEKLFF.

This clone was found a few times. V usage is TRBV5-5 and J usage is TRBJ2-2; TRBD1 aligns across 9 bases. Trimming cost V 3 bases and J 4 bases; bases outside gene matches: 7. Per germline, CDR1 SGHKS and CDR2 YYEKEE (reference sequence). The CDR3 covers 16 residues. In DNA form, the CDR3 reads TGTGCCAGCAGCTCCACAGGGGGCGCGGGCACCGGGGAGCTGTTTTTT. The encoded protein is CASSSTGGAGTGELFF.

V is TRBV7-9 and J is TRBJ2-3; no definite D call. CDR3 length: 12 amino acids. The germline V gene encodes CDR1 SEHNR and CDR2 FQNEAQ (reference sequence). Trimming shortened V by 2 bases and J by 5 bases, and 5 bases separated the two germline ends. The CDR3 here is CASSLFGDTQYF. The CDR3 bases are TGTGCCAGCAGCTTATTCGGAGATACGCAGTATTTT.

The chain couples TRBV30 to TRBJ1-2; 7 nucleotides line up with TRBD1. The J segment lost 0 bases and the V segment lost 0 bases, leaving 1 base of the junction unmatched. The CDR3 runs 14 residues. The germline V gene has CDR1 GTSNPN and CDR2 SVGIG (reference sequence). The CDR3 DNA reads as TGTGCCTGGAGTGTAACAGGGGCTAACTATGGCTACACCTTC. It encodes CAWSVTGANYGYTF.

CDR3 loop: CASSLGLLYEQYF. CDR3 in DNA: TGTGCCAGCAGTTTGGGACTCCTTTACGAGCAGTACTTC. The V call is TRBV27, the J call TRBJ2-7; a weak D match, TRBD2 (6 bases). The length of the CDR3 is 13 residues. The V and J ends lost 3 bases and 4 bases respectively, with 10 bases between them. Germline loops: CDR1 MNHEY, CDR2 SMNVEV (reference sequence).

The genes are TRBV7-3 and TRBJ1-1; a weak D match, TRBD1 (6 bases). This CDR3 is 16 amino acids long. Trimming pared 2 bases from V and 0 bases from J, leaving 13 bases between. Germline V CDR1 and CDR2: SGHTA, FQGTGA. The CDR3 DNA sequence: TGTGCCAGCAGCTTATTCCCGACAGGTATGAACACTGAAGCTTTCTTT. Translating it yields CASSLFPTGMNTEAFF.

This chain joins TRBV3-1 (or the pseudogene TRBV3-2) and TRBJ1-6, with a possible D match to TRBD1 (6 bases). From germline, CDR1 is LGHDT and CDR2 YNNKEL (reference sequence). The CDR3 is 17 residues long. V lost 4 bases and J 6 bases, leaving 19 bases between the germline ends. This chain's CDR3 is CASSLEPDSGGNSPLHF. The DNA for the CDR3 is TGTGCCAGCAGCCTAGAGCCGGACAGTGGAGGTAATTCACCCCTCCACTTT.

The V call is TRBV27, the J call TRBJ2-7, with 8 bases matching TRBD2. The germline V gene has CDR1 MNHEY and CDR2 SMNVEV (reference sequence). Trimming at V came to 3 bases and at J to 2 bases, leaving 12 bases not matched to a gene. This CDR3 has 17 residues. The CDR3 loop reads CASSFSSGAGGPYEQYF. Here the CDR3 DNA reads TGTGCCAGCAGTTTCTCCTCGGGGGCGGGAGGCCCCTACGAGCAGTACTTC.

This clone has just one count. Other DNA sequences in this specimen translate into the identical CDR3. V gene TRBV3-1 (or the pseudogene TRBV3-2) combines with J gene TRBJ1-1; D uncertain. Germline loops: CDR1 LGHDT, CDR2 YNNKEL (reference sequence). V lost 1 base and J lost 5, with 5 bases in between. The CDR3 contains 12 residues. The DNA of the CDR3 is TGTGCCAGCAGCCAAGCCGGGACTGAAGCTTTCTTT. Its translation: CASSQAGTEAFF.

The rearrangement joins TRBV19 to TRBJ2-4, with D maybe TRBD2 (5 bases). Germline CDR1 reads LNHDA; CDR2 reads SQIVND (reference sequence). V gave up 4 bases and J gave up 9 bases, with 16 bases separating them. The CDR3 runs to 14 residues. The CDR3, as DNA: TGTGCCAGTAGTACTAAAGGACTTATTCGCATTCAGTACTTC. Its protein is CASSTKGLIRIQYF.

V gene TRBV30 combines with J gene TRBJ1-3; 7 bases are shared with TRBD1. CDR3 length: 14 amino acids. Germline values: CDR1 GTSNPN, CDR2 SVGIG (reference sequence). The V and J ends lost 3 bases and 4 bases, in that order; junction bases with no gene match: 6. The CDR3 loop reads CAWRRTGVGNTIYF. The DNA of the CDR3 is TGTGCCTGGAGAAGGACAGGAGTGGGAAACACCATATATTTT.

The chain joins TRBV2 to TRBJ2-7; weak D call: TRBD1 (6 bases). The CDR3 totals 14 residues. Germline CDR1 is SNHLY and CDR2 is FYNNEI. With 4 bases removed from V and 0 bases from J, the gap between germline ends came to 10 bases. Written as DNA, the CDR3 is TGTGCCAGCAGTGCCGACAGGAACTCCTACGAGCAGTACTTC. As protein: CASSADRNSYEQYF.

The J gene is TRBJ2-7, the V gene TRBV2; D perhaps matches TRBD1 (6 bases). Germline loops: CDR1 SNHLY, CDR2 FYNNEI. The CDR3 totals 14 residues. V shed 2 bases and J shed 5 bases, with 13 bases lying between them. The CDR3 DNA is TGTGCCAGCAGTGAAAGTCAGGGGCTCGACGAGCAGTACTTC. Residues: CASSESQGLDEQYF.

The V gene is TRBV2, the J gene TRBJ1-6; tentatively, D is TRBD1 (5 bases). V was shortened by 4 bases and J by 5 bases, with 12 bases between the two germline ends. The CDR3 runs to 15 residues. CDR1 and CDR2 from the germline V gene are SNHLY and FYNNEI. CDR3 DNA: TGTGCCAGCAGTGTCGAGGCGGGGGATAATTCACCCCTCCACTTT. Translation: CASSVEAGDNSPLHF.

The V gene is TRBV3-1 (or the pseudogene TRBV3-2), the J gene TRBJ1-6; TRBD1 is a possible D gene (5 bases). The V gene's germline CDR1 is LGHDT and CDR2 YNNKEL (reference sequence). The CDR3 totals 14 residues. V gave up 1 base and J gave up 9 bases, with 10 bases separating them. As DNA, the CDR3 is TGTGCCAGCAGCCAAGTGGGTGGGGCTTCACCCCTCCACTTT. Protein product: CASSQVGGASPLHF.

The chain has TRBV6-2 or TRBV6-3 and TRBJ2-1; 7 bases agree with TRBD2. Looked up from germline, CDR1 is MNHEY and CDR2 is SVGEGT. This CDR3 comprises 14 residues. V dropped 5 bases and J dropped 4; count of bases not matched to a gene: 5. The DNA for the CDR3 is TGTGCCAGCAGTAGAGGGACTACTTACAATGAGCAGTTCTTC. Translation: CASSRGTTYNEQFF.

The gene calls are TRBV3-1 (or the pseudogene TRBV3-2) and TRBJ2-5; the match to TRBD1 covers 7 bases. V trimming: 8 bases; J trimming: 5 bases; junction bases outside the gene matches: 5. Per the germline V gene, CDR1 is LGHDT and CDR2 is YNNKEL (reference sequence). The CDR3 extends over 12 amino acids. The CDR3 sequence: CASQTGRETQYF. DNA of the CDR3: TGTGCCAGCCAGACAGGGCGGGAGACCCAGTACTTC.

The chain recombines TRBV7-9 with TRBJ1-2; TRBD1 might be the D (5 bases). The V gene's germline CDR1 is SEHNR and CDR2 FQNEAQ (reference sequence). CDR3 size: 11 residues. The V end was cut by 5 bases, the J end by 7 bases, with 8 bases between. Written as DNA, the CDR3 is TGTGCCAGCAGCCGGGACTTTGGCTACACCTTC. This gives the protein CASSRDFGYTF. Based on the CDR3 plus reference TRBV7-9 and TRBJ1-2, the full variable domain is DTGVSQNPRHKITKRGQNVTFRCDPISEHNRLYWYRQTLGQGPEFLTYFQNEAQLEKSRLLSDRFSAERPKGSFSTLEIQRTEQGDSAMYLCASSRDFGYTFGSGTRLTVV.

CDR3 residues: CAKGGMNTEAFF. Written as DNA, the CDR3 is TGTGCCAAGGGAGGAATGAACACTGAAGCTTTCTTT. V and J are TRBV2 and TRBJ1-1; D not resolved. The CDR3 extends over 12 amino acids. Germline V gives CDR1 SNHLY, CDR2 FYNNEI. Trimming stripped 10 bases from V and 0 bases from J, with 9 bases between.